These T cell receptor beta chains were read from a single sample in a study of cytomegalovirus exposure and HLA in healthy donors. The table came from immunoSEQ multiplex PCR; TCRdb's copy has only in-frame clones and leaves some out. This table holds 150,000 to 200,000 clones. Sequenced sample: PBMCs. The receptors stem from a woman between 18 and 29 years old in good health and CMV-seropositive. The CDR3 runs from the conserved cysteine through the conserved F or W. The D gene is left open where the match is weak.

V	J	D	DNA	CDR3
TRBV9	TRBJ1-1	NA	TGTGCCAGCAGCGTAGAACCCTTAGCGGACACTGAAGCTTTCTTT	CASSVEPLADTEAFF
TRBV6-4	TRBJ2-3	TRBD2	TGTGCCAGCAGTACGCTAGCGGGGGGTGCAGATACGCAGTATTTT	CASSTLAGGADTQYF
TRBV19	TRBJ1-5	NA	TGTGCCAGTAGTATGGTGGTAGGGGGCAATCAGCCCCAGCATTTT	CASSMVVGGNQPQHF
TRBV10-3	TRBJ2-2	TRBD2	TGTGCCATCACCGTAGGGACTAGCGGGAGGGCCGGTACCGGGGAGCTGTTTTTT	CAITVGTSGRAGTGELFF
TRBV18	TRBJ1-2	TRBD1	TGTGCCAGCTCACACAGGGGGGAAGGCTACACCTTC	CASSHRGEGYTF
TRBV13	TRBJ2-5	NA	TGTGCCAGCAGCTATCGGACACAAGAGACCCAGTACTTC	CASSYRTQETQYF
TRBV5-1	TRBJ2-1	TRBD2	TGCGCCAGCAGCTTGGCTCGGAGCGGGGCCACCTACAATGAGCAGTTCTTC	CASSLARSGATYNEQFF
TRBV25-1	TRBJ1-3	NA	TGTGCCAGCAGACAGGACTCTGGAAACACCATATATTTT	CASRQDSGNTIYF
TRBV4-1	TRBJ1-2	NA	TGCGCCAGCAGCCAAACCCCTCAGAACTATGGCTACACCTTC	CASSQTPQNYGYTF
TRBV5-1	TRBJ2-2	NA	TGCGCCAGCAGCTTGGCTAACAGGAGGGACAGAGAGACCGGGGAGCTGTTTTTT	CASSLANRRDRETGELFF
TRBV6-5	TRBJ1-2	NA	TGTGCCAGCAGTTGGCAGGGGCGGAAGAACTATGGCTACACCTTC	CASSWQGRKNYGYTF
TRBV25-1	TRBJ2-2	TRBD2	TGTGCCAGCAGGACTAGCGGGGCCCAGGGGGAGCTGTTTTTT	CASRTSGAQGELFF
TRBV5-6	TRBJ2-2	NA	TGTGCCAGCGGCTGGGGAACGGGGACCGGGGAGCTGTTTTTT	CASGWGTGTGELFF
TRBV7-9	TRBJ2-3	NA	TGTGCCAGCAGTGCAATGGTCCACAGGGTAAGTCGCACAGATACGCAGTATTTT	CASSAMVHRVSRTDTQYF
TRBV19	TRBJ2-1	NA	TGTGCCAGTAGTATAACGGCGGTGGTCAATGAGCAGTTCTTC	CASSITAVVNEQFF
TRBV6-5	TRBJ1-1	NA	TGTGCCAGCAGTTACGGGAGGGCGGCGTACACTGAAGCTTTCTTT	CASSYGRAAYTEAFF
TRBV19	TRBJ1-2	TRBD1	TGTGCCAGTAGTGCCAGGGGGGCTAACTATGGCTACACCTTC	CASSARGANYGYTF
TRBV9	TRBJ2-2	NA	TGTGCCAGCAGCCAGGGAGGGACAGGAACCGGGGAGCTGTTTTTT	CASSQGGTGTGELFF
TRBV19	TRBJ1-5	NA	TGTGCCAGTGGATACAGGGATAGTCAGCCCCAGCATTTT	CASGYRDSQPQHF
TRBV7-3	TRBJ1-2	TRBD1	TGTGCCAGCGGGCCAGGGGGGCGTTATGGCTACACCTTC	CASGPGGRYGYTF
TRBV7-6	TRBJ1-6	NA	TGTGCCAGCAGCTTATCCTCGAATTCACCCCTCCACTTT	CASSLSSNSPLHF
TRBV29-1	TRBJ2-1	NA	TGCAGCGTTGAAGATGTGGAGAGCTCCTACAATGAGCAGTTCTTC	CSVEDVESSYNEQFF
TRBV5-1	TRBJ2-3	TRBD2	TGCGCCAGCAGCTTGAGACGGACTAGCGGGGGCACAGATACGCAGTATTTT	CASSLRRTSGGTDTQYF
TRBV5-1	TRBJ2-5	TRBD2	TGCGCCAGCAGCTTGAGACTAGCGGGAGAGGGGGTCGGGTACTTC	CASSLRLAGEGVGYF
TRBV18	TRBJ2-7	TRBD2	TGTGCCAGCTCACTATGGACTAGCACGCAGACCTACGAGCAGTACTTC	CASSLWTSTQTYEQYF
TRBV25-1	TRBJ2-7	NA	TGTGCCAGCAGTGAATCCGCCCCCCCGGACTTGTCGGAGCAGTACTTC	CASSESAPPDLSEQYF
TRBV7-9	TRBJ1-3	NA	TGTGCCAGCAGCTTAGTAGCAGAGGAGGGAAACACCATATATTTT	CASSLVAEEGNTIYF
TRBV6-6	TRBJ2-1	NA	TGTGCCAGCAGTGACAACAGGGCTGAGGAGCAGTTCTTC	CASSDNRAEEQFF
TRBV30	TRBJ2-3	TRBD2	TGTGCCTGGAGTGAGGGACTAGCGGGGGGCCTAGATACGCAGTATTTT	CAWSEGLAGGLDTQYF
TRBV25-1	TRBJ2-7	NA	TGTGCCAGCAGTGACCGACACGGTGGGGCTTACGAGCAGTACTTC	CASSDRHGGAYEQYF
TRBV19	TRBJ2-7	TRBD2	TGTGCCAGTATGAGGACTAGCGGCTACGAGCAGTACTTC	CASMRTSGYEQYF
TRBV10-2	TRBJ2-5	TRBD2	TGCGCCAGCAGTGAGTCGGGGGGAGGGCTAGTTGGGCGAGAGACCCAGTACTTC	CASSESGGGLVGRETQYF